The clone carrying this T cell receptor (beta chain) was found once. What it binds is not known. This CDR3 has 13 amino acids. Per the germline V gene, CDR1 is GTSNPN and CDR2 is SVGIG (reference sequence). V gave up 4 bases and J gave up 9 bases; unmatched junction bases: 7. The sample comes from a study of T cell clonotyping in hematopoietic cell transplantation. Assay used: immunoSEQ multiplex PCR; TCRdb lists only in-frame clones, some missing. The profile shows roughly 30,000 clones, roughly nine tenths of them singletons. Study-wide results and limits: Higher Inverse Simpson Index values in graft donor and pretransplant recipient predicted broader posttransplant TCR diversity. Pathologically expanded recipient clonotypes increased progressively from day 30 to day 180 as diversity fell.

V usage is TRBV30 and J usage is TRBJ2-1; 9 bases agree with TRBD2. This sample comprised PBMCs, obtained 100 days after allogeneic stem cell transplant. The sequence came from a female patient between 50 and 60 years old who had an allogeneic stem cell transplant from a related donor, so the T cells may come from the graft donor. Some clones in this sample may be carry-over from other donors' samples. The chain's CDR3 is CAWIGLAGFEQFF. CDR3 in DNA: TGTGCCTGGATAGGCCTAGCGGGGTTTGAGCAGTTCTTC.